What follows is one TCR beta chain and its context. In the source study's methods: Amplified reference gene primers provided the basis for estimating nucleated cell counts. Method: immunoSEQ multiplex PCR; TCRdb's copy keeps in-frame clones and lacks some. Clone size and V and J calls were adopted from that table, with D and trimming inferred from the DNA. The sample records about 200,000 clones, around nine tenths being singletons. This sample is part of a study of blood T cell repertoires in COVID-19. Study at large: There were acute and convalescent COVID-19 samples, and they came from the United States, Italy and Spain. The analysed material was cDNA or gDNA that came from T cells, B-cell-depleted T cells, or PBMCs.

CDR3 length equals 15 residues. After removal of 5 bases from V and 4 bases from J, the junction contained 9 bases not matched to a gene. The V gene's germline CDR1 is SGHTA and CDR2 FQGNSA. The TCR sequence derives from a man between 60 and 75 years old who had recovered from COVID-19. V is TRBV7-2 and J is TRBJ2-7, with 9 bases identical to TRBD2. The source material was peripheral blood. Written as DNA, the CDR3 is TGTGCCAGCAGCCATCCTAGCGGGATGGCATACGAGCAGTACTTC. Translating gives CASSHPSGMAYEQYF.